This TCR beta chain was profiled in a study of beta chain features in type 1 diabetes. Overall study results and limits: People with Type 1 diabetes carried modestly yet significantly shorter TCRB CDR3s in all four CD4+ subsets. It was among patients, rather than healthy donors, that naive, central memory and Treg TCRB repertoires appeared more similar.

Expressed TCRB transcripts were sequenced because the isolated RNA had all been reverse transcribed beforehand. Repertoires were generated with immunoSEQ multiplex PCR, while TCRdb's copy carries only in-frame clones and drops some. This table has fewer than 450,000 clones, approximately 13% appearing once. Regarding this clone: Its antigen is unknown.

V was clipped by 4 bases and J by 2 bases; unmatched bases: 8. Germline CDR1 and CDR2: SGHTA and FQGNSA. The CDR3 runs to 16 residues. The receptor's source is a woman aged 18 to 35 with type 1 diabetes. Sequenced material: naive CD4+ T cells from blood. The rearrangement joins TRBV7-2 to TRBJ1-5, with TRBD1 identical over 7 bases. CDR3 protein: CASSYSAGTGNQPQHF. DNA of the CDR3: TGTGCCAGCAGCTACTCAGCCGGGACAGGCAATCAGCCCCAGCATTTT.